These T cell receptor beta chains were read from a single sample in a study of cytomegalovirus exposure and HLA in healthy donors. TCRdb's copy holds only in-frame clones and misses some; the assay was immunoSEQ multiplex PCR. The sample records some 78,000 clones, about 80% being singletons. The sample comprised PBMCs. The receptors come from a woman between 45 and 65 years old in good health and CMV-seropositive. The CDR3 runs from the conserved cysteine through the conserved F or W. The D gene is left open where the match is weak. Some rows have no size entry. The others give once, few or many, or a class for an expanded clone.

d_gene	len	abundance	j_gene	v_gene	CDR3aa	CDR3nt
TRBD1	13	once	TRBJ2-3	TRBV11-3	CASSWDSADTQYF	TGTGCCAGCAGCTGGGACAGCGCGGATACGCAGTATTTT
.	17	.	TRBJ1-1	TRBV29-1	CSVDVGGVVEMNTEAFF	TGCAGCGTTGACGTGGGGGGGGTGGTCGAGATGAACACTGAAGCTTTCTTT
TRBD2	17	.	TRBJ2-1	TRBV10-1	CASSESDAGGVYNEQFF	TGCGCCAGCAGTGAGTCAGACGCGGGAGGAGTCTACAATGAGCAGTTCTTC
.	15	few	TRBJ2-5	TRBV5-1	CASSLAGYFQETQYF	TGCGCCAGCAGCTTGGCAGGCTACTTTCAGGAGACCCAGTACTTC
TRBD1	12	once	TRBJ2-7	TRBV29-1	CSAETGYNEQYF	TGCAGCGCCGAGACAGGGTACAACGAGCAGTACTTC
TRBD1	15	few	TRBJ1-2	TRBV4-1	CASSSQGAGYYGYTF	TGCGCCAGCAGCTCACAGGGGGCGGGATACTATGGCTACACCTTC
TRBD1	13	few	TRBJ2-5	TRBV11-3	CATGTGSGETQYF	TGTGCCACCGGGACAGGGTCAGGAGAGACCCAGTACTTC
TRBD1	15	.	TRBJ2-1	TRBV2	CASVSGTALYNEQFF	TGTGCCAGCGTCAGTGGGACAGCGTTATACAATGAGCAGTTCTTC
.	14	.	TRBJ1-4	TRBV2	CASSVGRTNEKLFF	TGTGCCAGCAGTGTGGGGAGAACTAATGAAAAACTGTTTTTT
.	15	.	TRBJ1-2	TRBV28	CASSTVGGIYYGYTF	TGTGCCAGCAGTACGGTCGGGGGTATCTACTATGGCTACACCTTC
TRBD2	15	once	TRBJ2-7	TRBV5-4	CASSLGAGGLNEQYF	TGTGCCAGCAGCTTGGGCGCGGGGGGGCTGAACGAGCAGTACTTC
.	19	.	TRBJ2-1	TRBV4-2	CASSQLPGLRGGSYNEQFF	TGTGCCAGCAGCCAACTCCCGGGGTTGAGGGGGGGATCCTACAATGAGCAGTTCTTC
TRBD2	16	.	TRBJ2-1	TRBV6-4	CASSDASGSSYNEQFF	TGTGCCAGCAGTGACGCTAGCGGTAGCTCCTACAATGAGCAGTTCTTC
TRBD1	14	.	TRBJ1-1	TRBV7-3	CASSSTGQGAPAFF	TGTGCCAGCAGCTCGACGGGACAGGGGGCCCCAGCTTTCTTT
TRBD2	16	.	TRBJ2-5	TRBV7-6	CASSSMGGRGGETQYF	TGTGCCAGCAGCTCTATGGGGGGACGGGGAGGGGAGACCCAGTACTTC
.	15	few	TRBJ2-1	TRBV9	CASSVDTLSYNEQFF	TGTGCCAGCAGCGTAGACACATTATCCTACAATGAGCAGTTCTTC
.	16	few	TRBJ2-6	TRBV7-9	CASSPPLGTGANVLTF	TGTGCCAGCAGCCCCCCGCTCGGGACTGGGGCCAACGTCCTGACTTTC
TRBD2	15	few	TRBJ2-1	TRBV15	CATSRISGGGNEQFF	TGTGCCACCAGCAGAATTAGCGGGGGCGGGAATGAGCAGTTCTTC
TRBD2	16	.	TRBJ2-2	TRBV7-3	CASSSLAGGNTGELFF	TGTGCCAGCAGCTCACTAGCGGGAGGAAACACCGGGGAGCTGTTTTTT
.	14	once	TRBJ2-5	TRBV16	CASSQSVLRETQYF	TGTGCCAGCAGCCAATCGGTCCTGAGAGAGACCCAGTACTTC
.	14	.	TRBJ1-4	TRBV27	CASSLTQTNEKLFF	TGTGCCAGCAGTTTAACCCAGACTAATGAAAAACTGTTTTTT
.	11	.	TRBJ2-1	TRBV5-6	CASRERGEQFF	TGTGCCAGCAGGGAGCGTGGTGAGCAGTTCTTC
TRBD2	15	.	TRBJ2-5	TRBV7-7	CASSPGTPGGETQYF	TGTGCTAGCAGCCCGGGGACCCCGGGGGGAGAGACCCAGTACTTC
TRBD2	19	.	TRBJ2-2	TRBV2	CASSELRLAGGLGTGELFF	TGTGCCAGCAGTGAACTACGACTAGCGGGGGGACTGGGCACCGGGGAGCTGTTTTTT
.	13	.	TRBJ2-5	TRBV5-1	CASSFQVEGTQYF	TGCGCCAGCAGCTTCCAGGTTGAGGGGACCCAGTACTTC
.	17	.	TRBJ1-2	TRBV2	CASSESSPTNFNYGYTF	TGTGCCAGCAGTGAATCGAGTCCCACGAATTTTAACTATGGCTACACCTTC
.	13	.	TRBJ2-1	TRBV6-1	CASGRDFPNEQFF	TGTGCCAGCGGCCGGGATTTCCCCAATGAGCAGTTCTTC
.	15	few	TRBJ1-4	TRBV5-1	CASRPGLGEGGKLFF	TGCGCCAGCAGGCCCGGCTTGGGGGAGGGAGGAAAACTGTTTTTT
.	15	.	TRBJ1-4	TRBV5-1	CASSLAGPVGEKLFF	TGCGCCAGCAGCTTGGCAGGTCCGGTGGGCGAAAAACTGTTTTTT
TRBD2	14	.	TRBJ2-1	TRBV10-3	CAIRGLAGANEQFF	TGTGCCATCAGAGGACTAGCGGGAGCTAATGAGCAGTTCTTC
TRBD2	17	once	TRBJ2-3	TRBV13	CASSSGLAGGMADTQYF	TGTGCCAGCAGCTCGGGACTAGCGGGAGGAATGGCAGATACGCAGTATTTT
.	15	.	TRBJ1-1	TRBV5-5	CASSRTDLSDTEAFF	TGTGCCAGCAGCAGGACAGATCTATCGGACACTGAAGCTTTCTTT
.	11	.	TRBJ2-3	TRBV10-2	CASSVSDTQYF	TGCGCCAGCAGTGTATCAGATACGCAGTATTTT
.	14	.	TRBJ1-5	TRBV7-2	CASSPAAGNQPQHF	TGTGCCAGCAGCCCCGCTGCGGGAAATCAGCCCCAGCATTTT
.	9	few	TRBJ1-1	TRBV30	CAWTPSAFF	TGTGCCTGGACCCCTTCAGCTTTCTTT
TRBD1	15	.	TRBJ1-2	TRBV11-2	CASSPRDRALDGYTF	TGTGCCAGCAGCCCGCGGGACAGAGCCTTAGATGGCTACACCTTC
TRBD1	14	.	TRBJ2-3	TRBV6-5	CASRGQGDTDTQYF	TGTGCCAGCAGGGGACAGGGGGACACAGATACGCAGTATTTT
TRBD1	14	.	TRBJ2-3	TRBV28	CASSRDRATDTQYF	TGTGCCAGTTCCCGGGACAGAGCCACAGATACGCAGTATTTT
.	15	once	TRBJ1-5	TRBV6-6	CASSYDRISNQPQHF	TGTGCCAGCAGTTACGACAGGATTAGCAATCAGCCCCAGCATTTT
.	13	.	TRBJ1-4	TRBV13	CASSLRGEEKLFF	TGTGCCAGCAGCCTAAGGGGCGAGGAAAAACTGTTTTTT
TRBD2	15	once	TRBJ2-3	TRBV7-2	CASSSGLAGGDTQYF	TGTGCCAGCAGCTCCGGACTAGCGGGGGGGGATACGCAGTATTTT
.	14	.	TRBJ1-5	TRBV19	CASSLGVSNQPQHF	TGTGCCAGTAGCTTAGGGGTCAGCAATCAGCCCCAGCATTTT